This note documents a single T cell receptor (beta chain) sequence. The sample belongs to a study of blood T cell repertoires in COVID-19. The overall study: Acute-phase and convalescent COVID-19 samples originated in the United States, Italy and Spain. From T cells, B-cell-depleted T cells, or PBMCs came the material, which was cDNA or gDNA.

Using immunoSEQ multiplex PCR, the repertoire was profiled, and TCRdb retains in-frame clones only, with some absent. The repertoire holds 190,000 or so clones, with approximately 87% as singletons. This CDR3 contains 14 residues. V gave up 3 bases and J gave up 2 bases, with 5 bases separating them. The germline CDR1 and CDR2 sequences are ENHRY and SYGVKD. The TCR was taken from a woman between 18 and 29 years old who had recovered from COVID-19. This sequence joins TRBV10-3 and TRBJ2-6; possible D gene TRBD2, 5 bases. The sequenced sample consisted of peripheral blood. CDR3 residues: CAISDGTGANVLTF. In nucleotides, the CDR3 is TGTGCCATCAGTGACGGGACTGGGGCCAACGTCCTGACTTTC.